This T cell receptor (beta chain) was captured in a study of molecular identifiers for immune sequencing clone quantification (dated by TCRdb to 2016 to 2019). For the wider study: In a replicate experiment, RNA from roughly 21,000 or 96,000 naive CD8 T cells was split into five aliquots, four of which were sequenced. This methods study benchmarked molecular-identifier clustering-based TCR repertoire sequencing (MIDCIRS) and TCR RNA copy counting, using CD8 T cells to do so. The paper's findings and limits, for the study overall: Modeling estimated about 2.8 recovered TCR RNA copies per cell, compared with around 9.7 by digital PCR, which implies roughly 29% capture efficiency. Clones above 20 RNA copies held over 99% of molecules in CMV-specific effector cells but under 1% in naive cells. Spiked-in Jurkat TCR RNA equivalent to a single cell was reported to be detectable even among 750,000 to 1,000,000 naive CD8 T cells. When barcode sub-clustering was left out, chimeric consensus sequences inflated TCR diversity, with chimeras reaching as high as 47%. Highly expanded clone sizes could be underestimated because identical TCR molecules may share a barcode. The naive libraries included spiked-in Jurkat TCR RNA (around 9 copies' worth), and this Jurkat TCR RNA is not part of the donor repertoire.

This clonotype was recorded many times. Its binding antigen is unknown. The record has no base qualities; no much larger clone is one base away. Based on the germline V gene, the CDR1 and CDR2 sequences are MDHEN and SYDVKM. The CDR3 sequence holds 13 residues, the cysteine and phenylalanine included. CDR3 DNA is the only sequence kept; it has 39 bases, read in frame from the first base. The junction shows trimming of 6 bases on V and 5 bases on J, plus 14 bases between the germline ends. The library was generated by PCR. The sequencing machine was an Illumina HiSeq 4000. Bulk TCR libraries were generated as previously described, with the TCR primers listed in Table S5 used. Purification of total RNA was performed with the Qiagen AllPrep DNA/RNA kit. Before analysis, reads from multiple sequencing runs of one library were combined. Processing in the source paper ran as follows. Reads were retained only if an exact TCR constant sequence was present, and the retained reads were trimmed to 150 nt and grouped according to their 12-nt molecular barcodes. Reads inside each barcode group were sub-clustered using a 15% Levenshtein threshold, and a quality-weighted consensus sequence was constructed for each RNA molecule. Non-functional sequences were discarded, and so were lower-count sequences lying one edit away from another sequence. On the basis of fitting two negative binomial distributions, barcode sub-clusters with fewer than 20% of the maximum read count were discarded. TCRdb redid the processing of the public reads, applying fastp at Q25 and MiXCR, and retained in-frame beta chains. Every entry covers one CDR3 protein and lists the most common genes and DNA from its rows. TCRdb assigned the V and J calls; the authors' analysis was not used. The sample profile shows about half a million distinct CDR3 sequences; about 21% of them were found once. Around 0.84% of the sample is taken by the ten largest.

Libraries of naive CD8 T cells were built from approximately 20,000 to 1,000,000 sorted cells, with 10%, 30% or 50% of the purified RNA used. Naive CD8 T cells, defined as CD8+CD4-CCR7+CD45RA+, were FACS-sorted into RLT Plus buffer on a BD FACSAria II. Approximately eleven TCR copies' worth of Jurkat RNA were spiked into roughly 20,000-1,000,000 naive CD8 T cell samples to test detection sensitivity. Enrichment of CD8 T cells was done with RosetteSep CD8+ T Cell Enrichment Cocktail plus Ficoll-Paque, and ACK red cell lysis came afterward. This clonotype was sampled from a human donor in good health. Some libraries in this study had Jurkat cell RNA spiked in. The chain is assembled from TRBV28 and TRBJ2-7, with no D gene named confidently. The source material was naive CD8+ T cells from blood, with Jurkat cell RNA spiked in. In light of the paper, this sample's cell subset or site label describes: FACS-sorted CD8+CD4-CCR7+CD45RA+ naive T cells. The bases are TGTGCCAGCAGCCCCCATTGGTCCGACGAGCAGTACTTC. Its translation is CASSPHWSDEQYF.